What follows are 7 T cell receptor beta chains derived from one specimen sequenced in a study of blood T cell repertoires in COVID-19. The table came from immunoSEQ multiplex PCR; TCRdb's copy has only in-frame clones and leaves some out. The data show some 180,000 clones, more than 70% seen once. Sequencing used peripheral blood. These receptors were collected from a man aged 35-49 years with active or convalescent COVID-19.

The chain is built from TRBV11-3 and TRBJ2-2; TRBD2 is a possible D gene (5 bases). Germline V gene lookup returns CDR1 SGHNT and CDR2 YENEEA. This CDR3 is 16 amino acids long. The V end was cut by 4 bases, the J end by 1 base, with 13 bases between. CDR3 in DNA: TGTGCCAGCAGCTCCCGGAGCGGATGGAACACCGGGGAGCTGTTTTTT. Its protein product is CASSSRSGWNTGELFF.

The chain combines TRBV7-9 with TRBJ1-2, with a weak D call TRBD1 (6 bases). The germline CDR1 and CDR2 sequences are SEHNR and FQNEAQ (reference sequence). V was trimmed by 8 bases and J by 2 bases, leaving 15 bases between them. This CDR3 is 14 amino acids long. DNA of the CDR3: TGTGCCAGCTATAAATCCGGGACAAACTATGGCTACACCTTC. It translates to CASYKSGTNYGYTF.

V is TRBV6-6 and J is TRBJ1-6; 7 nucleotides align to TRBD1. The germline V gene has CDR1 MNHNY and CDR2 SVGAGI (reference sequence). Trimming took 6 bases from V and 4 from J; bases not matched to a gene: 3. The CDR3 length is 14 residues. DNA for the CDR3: TGTGCCAGCAGCGGGACAGTGTATAATTCACCCCTCCACTTT. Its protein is CASSGTVYNSPLHF.

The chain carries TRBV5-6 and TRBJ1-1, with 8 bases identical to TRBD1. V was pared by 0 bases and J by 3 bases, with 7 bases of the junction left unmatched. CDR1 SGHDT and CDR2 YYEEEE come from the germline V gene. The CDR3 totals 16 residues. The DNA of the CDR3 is TGTGCCAGCAGCTTGGCCAGGACAGGGATTTACACTGAAGCTTTCTTT. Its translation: CASSLARTGIYTEAFF.

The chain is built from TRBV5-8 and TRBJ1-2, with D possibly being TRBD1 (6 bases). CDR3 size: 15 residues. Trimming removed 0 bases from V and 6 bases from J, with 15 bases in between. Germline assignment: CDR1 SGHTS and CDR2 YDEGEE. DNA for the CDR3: TGTGCCAGCAGCTTGGAAAGGGGGTTTGGGGATGGCTACACCTTC. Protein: CASSLERGFGDGYTF.

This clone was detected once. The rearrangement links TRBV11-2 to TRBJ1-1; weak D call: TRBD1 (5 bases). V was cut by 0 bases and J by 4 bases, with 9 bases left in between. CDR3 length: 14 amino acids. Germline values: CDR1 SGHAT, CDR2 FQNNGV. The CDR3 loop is CASSLEGGVTEAFF. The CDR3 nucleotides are TGTGCCAGCAGCTTAGAGGGGGGAGTCACTGAAGCTTTCTTT.

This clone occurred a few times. CDR3 protein: CAWKGQRNSPLHF. The CDR3 coding sequence is TGTGCCTGGAAGGGACAGAGGAATTCACCCCTCCACTTT. The chain combines TRBV30 with TRBJ1-6; 7 bases are a match to TRBD1. Germline trimming cut 4 bases from V and 7 bases from J; bases unmatched to any gene: 4. Per the germline V gene, CDR1 is GTSNPN and CDR2 is SVGIG (reference sequence). This CDR3 comprises 13 residues.